Below are 27 T cell receptor beta chains sequenced from a single sample in a study of blood T cell repertoires in COVID-19 (dated by TCRdb to the early 2020s). Libraries were constructed by the immunoSEQ multiplex PCR assay. Not all clones reach the TCRdb copy of this immuneACCESS table, which keeps in-frame sequences only. Checked studies attribute under half of the gap to unresolved V genes and leave the rest unexplained. The sample includes more than 200,000 clones, with 86% observed a single time. The ten largest clonotypes hold roughly 10% of the sample. Sequenced input: peripheral blood. These receptors came from a woman in her forties or fifties with COVID-19, enrolled during active disease.

J is TRBJ2-1 and V is TRBV7-2; 10 bases map to TRBD1. V was pared by 3 bases and J by 7 bases, with 6 bases of the junction left unmatched. CDR3 size: 15 residues. Germline V gene data show CDR1 as SGHTA and CDR2 as FQGNSA. CDR3 nucleotides: TGTGCCAGCAGCTTTATACCGGGACAGGGGAATGAGCAGTTCTTC. Translation gives CASSFIPGQGNEQFF.

The gene calls are TRBV5-1 and TRBJ2-3, with TRBD2 matching over 11 bases. V lost 4 bases and J lost 4; bases outside the gene matches: 8. Germline CDR1 reads SGHRS; CDR2 reads YFSETQ. The CDR3 loop spans 16 amino acids. Here the CDR3 DNA reads TGCGCCAGCAGCGTATCTAGCGGGGGGCCCCCAGATACGCAGTATTTT. Protein sequence: CASSVSSGGPPDTQYF.

The rearrangement joins TRBV15 to TRBJ2-5; D unclear. The V end lost 6 bases, the J end lost 5 bases, and 13 bases lay between the germline ends. The CDR3 contains 13 residues. The germline V gene encodes CDR1 LNHNV and CDR2 YYDKDF (reference sequence). The DNA for the CDR3 is TGTGCCACCAGGGCCGGGTCCGGCGAGACCCAGTACTTC. Its translation is CATRAGSGETQYF.

The genes are TRBV28 and TRBJ1-6, with D possibly being TRBD1 (5 bases). CDR3 length equals 15 residues. Looked up from germline, CDR1 is MDHEN and CDR2 is SYDVKM. V lost 3 bases and J 10 bases, leaving 16 bases between the germline ends. Written as DNA, the CDR3 is TGTGCCAGCAGTTTCTTCCCGGGGGGAGACTCACCCCTCCACTTT. Its translation: CASSFFPGGDSPLHF.

The rearrangement joins TRBV19 to TRBJ2-2; no clear D. CDR1 LNHDA and CDR2 SQIVND come from the germline V gene (reference sequence). V gave up 5 bases and J gave up 5 bases, with 12 bases separating them. The CDR3 length is 14 residues. The CDR3 protein is CASSPRVGTGELFF. The CDR3 nucleotides are TGTGCCAGTAGTCCCAGAGTCGGGACCGGGGAGCTGTTTTTT.

This clone was counted once. This chain links TRBV11-2 with TRBJ2-1, with a weak D call TRBD2 (8 bases). CDR3 length: 16 residues. Germline loops: CDR1 SGHAT, CDR2 FQNNGV. V was cut by 5 bases and J by 9 bases, with 23 bases left in between. CDR3 sequence reads: CASSPGRGRGRREQFF. The CDR3 DNA sequence: TGTGCCAGCAGCCCCGGGAGGGGGCGGGGGCGTCGTGAGCAGTTCTTC.

The gene calls are TRBV19 and TRBJ1-1, with D perhaps TRBD1 (6 bases). Germline lookup yields CDR1 LNHDA and CDR2 SQIVND (reference sequence). V lost 1 base, J lost 4 bases, and 10 bases lay in between. This CDR3 is 14 amino acids long. The CDR3 nucleotides are TGTGCCAGTAGTATAGGACAGGTACGCACTGAAGCTTTCTTT. This codes for CASSIGQVRTEAFF.

The rearrangement uses TRBV27 and TRBJ2-1, with a possible D match to TRBD1 (6 bases). CDR1 and CDR2 (germline): MNHEY, SMNVEV (reference sequence). The CDR3 is 16 residues long. The V end lost 3 bases, the J end lost 0 bases, and 12 bases lay between the germline ends. CDR3 loop: CASSFRGWASYNEQFF. The CDR3 coding sequence is TGTGCCAGCAGTTTCAGGGGTTGGGCCTCCTACAATGAGCAGTTCTTC.

This rearrangement joins TRBV5-5 to TRBJ2-5; TRBD2 might be the D (5 bases). The CDR3 length is 14 residues. Deletions cut 6 bases from V and 1 base from J, with 13 bases between. The germline gives CDR1 SGHKS, CDR2 YYEKEE (reference sequence). CDR3 nucleotide sequence: TGTGCCAGCATTAGCGAGCCCATCCAAGAGACCCAGTACTTC. It is translated as CASISEPIQETQYF.

The rearrangement links TRBV20-1 to TRBJ2-3, with TRBD2 matching over 11 bases. The CDR3 is 16 amino acids. Germline V gene sequence: CDR1 DFQATT, CDR2 SNEGSKA (reference sequence). Trimming at V came to 3 bases and at J to 5 bases, leaving 10 bases not matched to a gene. Here the CDR3 reads CSASEPSGGYGDTQYF. The CDR3 DNA is TGCAGTGCTAGTGAGCCTAGCGGGGGGTACGGAGATACGCAGTATTTT.

V is TRBV4-2 and J is TRBJ2-3; D is perhaps TRBD2 (5 bases). The CDR3 extends over 13 amino acids. V dropped 5 bases and J dropped 3 bases, with 9 bases sitting between them. CDR1 and CDR2 (germline): LGHNA, YNFKEQ. The CDR3 bases are TGTGCCAGCAGCAAGACGGGGACAGATACGCAGTATTTT. This sequence encodes CASSKTGTDTQYF.

The chain is built from TRBV28 and TRBJ1-4; 7 nucleotides agree with TRBD1. The CDR3 is made up of 15 amino acids. Germline assignment: CDR1 MDHEN and CDR2 SYDVKM. V lost 6 bases and J lost 5; bases outside the gene matches: 9. CDR3 nucleotides: TGTGCCAGCAGCCTCAGACAGGGTGGAAATGAAAAACTGTTTTTT. Translating it yields CASSLRQGGNEKLFF.

This clone was seen only once. This chain connects TRBV7-2 to TRBJ2-7; 7 bases map to TRBD1. Germline-derived CDR1 and CDR2 are SGHTA and FQGNSA. V lost 5 bases, J lost 2 bases, and 3 bases stayed unmatched. This CDR3 region has 13 residues. This chain's CDR3 is CASSGTVTYEQYF. In DNA form, the CDR3 reads TGTGCCAGCAGCGGGACAGTTACCTACGAGCAGTACTTC.

The chain carries TRBV6-4 and TRBJ2-2; the D is unclear. Germline CDR1 MRHNA, CDR2 SNTAGT. V lost 4 bases to trimming and J lost 0 bases, with 6 bases between them. This CDR3 has 14 amino acids. DNA for the CDR3: TGTGCCAGCAGTGGCGGAGCGAACACCGGGGAGCTGTTTTTT. Residues: CASSGGANTGELFF.

Concerning this clone itself: The sample holds other DNA sequences that translate to the same CDR3. The genes are TRBV18 and TRBJ2-2, with TRBD1 matching 8 bases. The CDR3 length is 16 residues. Trimming took 3 bases from V and 4 from J; bases not matched to a gene: 7. Per germline, CDR1 KGHSH and CDR2 LQKENI. For the CDR3, the DNA is TGTGCCAGCTCACCCTCAGGACAGGGTGGCACCGGGGAGCTGTTTTTT. Its translation is CASSPSGQGGTGELFF.

This rearrangement joins TRBV5-5 to TRBJ1-1; 9 bases align to TRBD1. This CDR3 spans 14 amino acids. CDR1 is SGHKS, CDR2 YYEKEE, per germline (reference sequence). V dropped 7 bases and J dropped 2; count of bases not matched to a gene: 6. The CDR3 nucleotides are TGTGCCAGCCGACCGGGACAGGGTAACACTGAAGCTTTCTTT. Its protein product is CASRPGQGNTEAFF. Based on the CDR3 plus reference TRBV5-5 and TRBJ1-1, the full variable domain is DAGVTQSPTHLIKTRGQQVTLRCSPISGHKSVSWYQQVLGQGPQFIFQYYEKEERGRGNFPDRFSARQFPNYSSELNVNALLLGDSALYLCASRPGQGNTEAFFGQGTRLTVV.

This clone was observed a single time. The rearrangement uses TRBV12-5 and TRBJ1-1; D remains unclear. The V gene lost 0 bases and the J gene lost 6 bases, with 8 bases spanning the gap. This CDR3 spans 13 amino acids. Germline values: CDR1 LGHNT, CDR2 FRNRAP. Here the CDR3 reads CASGLVALPEAFF. The CDR3 region has the DNA TGTGCTAGTGGTTTGGTAGCACTCCCTGAAGCTTTCTTT.

This CDR3 reads CASRFAGGPETQYF. Written as DNA, the CDR3 is TGTGCCAGCAGGTTTGCAGGGGGCCCGGAGACCCAGTACTTC. This chain links TRBV6-5 with TRBJ2-5; TRBD1 agrees at 8 bases. Germline trimming cut 6 bases from V and 5 bases from J; bases unmatched to any gene: 8. CDR1 and CDR2 from the germline V gene are MNHEY and SVGAGI. The CDR3 extends over 14 amino acids.

Only one count was recorded for this clone. The gene calls are TRBV27 and TRBJ2-7, with 7 bases identical to TRBD1. J lost 0 bases, V lost 6 bases, and 8 bases had no gene match. The CDR3 has 15 amino acids. Per the germline V gene, CDR1 is MNHEY and CDR2 is SMNVEV (reference sequence). This chain's CDR3 is CASSPGQRSSYEQYF. In DNA, the CDR3 is TGTGCCAGCAGCCCGGGACAGAGGAGCTCCTACGAGCAGTACTTC.

The rearrangement uses TRBV5-4 and TRBJ1-6; a weak D match, TRBD1 (5 bases). The CDR3 has 14 residues. Germline V gene data show CDR1 as SGHNT and CDR2 as YYREEE (reference sequence). V was pared by 2 bases and J by 10 bases, with 13 bases between. CDR3 coding DNA: TGTGCCAGCAGCTTTAGGAGGGACGGGTCACCCCTCCACTTT. This sequence encodes CASSFRRDGSPLHF.

The chain has TRBV5-1 and TRBJ2-7, with a tentative D call TRBD2 (6 bases). Trimming removed 0 bases from V and 4 bases from J, with 8 bases in between. CDR3 length equals 13 residues. Germline values: CDR1 SGHRS, CDR2 YFSETQ. The CDR3 DNA is TGCGCCAGCAGCTTGGGAGGGAGGTACGAGCAGTACTTC. Translated: CASSLGGRYEQYF.

V usage is TRBV6-5 and J usage is TRBJ1-6, with TRBD1 identical over 8 bases. Germline assignment: CDR1 MNHEY and CDR2 SVGAGI. The CDR3 spans 15 residues. The V gene end was trimmed by 6 bases and the J gene end by 9 bases; junction bases not matched to a gene: 10. The CDR3 bases are TGTGCCAGCAGGGCCTTGACAGGGGTTAGTTCACCCCTCCACTTT. Amino acid sequence: CASRALTGVSSPLHF.

This chain joins TRBV19 and TRBJ2-1; a weak D match, TRBD1 (6 bases). CDR1 is LNHDA, CDR2 SQIVND, per germline (reference sequence). V gave up 7 bases and J gave up 4 bases, with 17 bases separating them. The CDR3 runs to 15 residues. CDR3 sequence: CASTDYRASYNEQFF. As DNA, the CDR3 is TGTGCCAGTACCGATTACAGGGCTTCTTACAATGAGCAGTTCTTC. Full variable domain (outside the CDR3, taken from reference TRBV19 and TRBJ2-1): DGGITQSPKYLFRKEGQNVTLSCEQNLNHDAMYWYRQDPGQGLRLIYYSQIVNDFQKGDIAEGYSVSREKKESFPLTVTSAQKNPTAFYLCASTDYRASYNEQFFGPGTRLTVL.

The chain employs TRBV5-1 and TRBJ1-1; 7 positions match TRBD1. This CDR3 region has 13 residues. CDR1 and CDR2 (germline): SGHRS, YFSETQ. V gave up 3 bases and J gave up 5 bases; unmatched junction bases: 4. Here the CDR3 DNA reads TGCGCCAGCAGCTCTCCGACAGGGACTGAAGCTTTCTTT. It encodes CASSSPTGTEAFF.

This clone has a handful of counts. The chain has TRBV12-5 and TRBJ2-5, with TRBD1 matching over 7 bases. CDR3 length: 15 residues. Germline-derived CDR1 and CDR2 are LGHNT and FRNRAP. The ends lost 3 bases at V and 1 base at J; junction bases unmatched: 5. CDR3 loop: CASGFTRDSQETQYF. The CDR3 region has the DNA TGTGCTAGTGGTTTTACTCGGGACAGCCAAGAGACCCAGTACTTC.

The CDR3 nucleotides read TGCACCAGCAGCCCTACCTTAGCGGGGGGCTCTCAAGTTGAAAACATTCAGTACTTC. It translates to CTSSPTLAGGSQVENIQYF. J is TRBJ2-4 and V is TRBV1; TRBD2 is the table's D call and was not checked against the DNA. TRBV1 counts as a pseudogene. The CDR3 spans 19 residues.

This clone appeared a single time. The J gene is TRBJ1-3, the V gene TRBV5-1; D is ambiguous. V lost 0 bases, J lost 0 bases, and 10 bases lay in between. The V gene's germline CDR1 is SGHRS and CDR2 YFSETQ. This CDR3 comprises 16 residues. The CDR3 coding sequence is TGCGCCAGCAGCTTGGTTGGACTCTCCTCTGGAAACACCATATATTTT. Amino acid sequence: CASSLVGLSSGNTIYF.